Below, 18 T cell receptor beta chains from the same sample are listed, as sequenced in a study of beta chain features in type 1 diabetes. The authors reverse transcribed all of the isolated RNA, so sequencing captured expressed TCRB transcripts. This table comes from immunoSEQ multiplex PCR, and its TCRdb copy is limited to in-frame clones, with some not included. The table records about 620,000 clones, 15% to 18% of them present only once. The sequenced material came from naive CD4+ T cells from blood. These receptors all come from a man aged 18 to 30 in good health.

V is TRBV19 and J is TRBJ2-1; D remains ambiguous. Trimming took 3 bases from V and 2 from J, leaving 11 bases between them. The germline V gene has CDR1 LNHDA and CDR2 SQIVND (reference sequence). The CDR3 loop spans 15 amino acids. The CDR3 protein is CASSMSLDAYNEQFF. The CDR3 DNA follows: TGTGCCAGTAGTATGTCCCTAGACGCCTACAATGAGCAGTTCTTC.

This clone was observed many times. The CDR3, as DNA: TGTGCCAGCATGGGGACAGGGAACTATGGCTACACCTTC. This translates into CASMGTGNYGYTF. J is TRBJ1-2 and V is TRBV2, with 9 nucleotides matching TRBD1. V lost 7 bases and J lost 2; bases outside the gene matches: 2. The CDR3 is 13 amino acids. CDR1 and CDR2 from the germline V gene are SNHLY and FYNNEI.

This clone was seen only a few times. This chain uses TRBV18 with TRBJ1-1; possible D gene TRBD1, 6 bases. The CDR3 runs to 14 residues. The V end lost 6 bases, the J end lost 4 bases, and 15 bases lay between the germline ends. The germline V gene encodes CDR1 KGHSH and CDR2 LQKENI. CDR3 amino acids: CASSPGEGSTEAFF. As DNA, the CDR3 is TGTGCCAGCTCCCCAGGGGAGGGGAGCACTGAAGCTTTCTTT.

This clone was found a few times. This chain joins TRBV4-2 and TRBJ2-1, with 9 bases identical to TRBD2. This CDR3 is built from 16 residues. Germline lookup yields CDR1 LGHNA and CDR2 YNFKEQ. With V trimmed by 2 bases and J by 5 bases, 7 bases remained unmatched. The CDR3, as DNA: TGTGCCAGCAGCCAATTCGGCGGGGGGGCCAACAATGAGCAGTTCTTC. It translates to CASSQFGGGANNEQFF.

The chain joins TRBV11-3 to TRBJ2-1, with a weak D call TRBD2 (5 bases). The length of the CDR3 is 15 residues. V was trimmed by 1 base and J by 4 bases, leaving 11 bases between them. CDR1 SGHNT and CDR2 YENEEA come from the germline V gene. The CDR3: CASSLGGPSYNEQFF. CDR3 DNA sequence: TGTGCCAGCAGCTTAGGAGGGCCCTCGTACAATGAGCAGTTCTTC.

The rearrangement uses TRBV5-8 and TRBJ2-3; a weak D match, TRBD2 (7 bases). The CDR3 is 17 residues long. Between the trimmed V and J ends, which lost 0 bases and 4 bases, there was a span of 18 bases. Germline V CDR1 and CDR2: SGHTS, YDEGEE. In DNA, the CDR3 is TGTGCCAGCAGCTTGGGGCGGGGGCCTTCATTGGCAGATACGCAGTATTTT. It specifies CASSLGRGPSLADTQYF.

The V call is TRBV14, the J call TRBJ1-2, with D maybe TRBD1 (5 bases). The CDR3 is 15 amino acids. V was cut by 0 bases and J by 5 bases, with 13 bases left in between. CDR1 is SGHDN and CDR2 is FVKESK in the germline V gene. The CDR3 DNA reads TGTGCCAGCAGCCAAGAAGGGTCCAGGGTGTATGGCTACACCTTC. Protein: CASSQEGSRVYGYTF. Variable domain in full (rest from reference TRBV14 and TRBJ1-2): EAGVTQFPSHSVIEKGQTVTLRCDPISGHDNLYWYRRVMGKEIKFLLHFVKESKQDESGMPNNRFLAERTGGTYSTLKVQPAELEDSGVYFCASSQEGSRVYGYTFGSGTRLTVV.

The chain recombines TRBV10-3 with TRBJ2-1, with 7 bases aligning to TRBD1. The CDR3 covers 15 residues. V trimming: 1 base; J trimming: 5 bases; junction bases outside the gene matches: 5. Germline CDR1 is ENHRY and CDR2 is SYGVKD. The CDR3 reads CAISEYRGRDNEQFF. The CDR3 DNA reads as TGTGCCATCAGTGAGTACAGGGGCAGGGACAATGAGCAGTTCTTC.

The CDR3 DNA follows: TGTGCCAGCAGCCGCCACCTTAGCGGGGGGGCGTACGAGCAGTACTTC. Its protein is CASSRHLSGGAYEQYF. This rearrangement joins TRBV27 to TRBJ2-7, with TRBD2 matching 11 bases. Looked up from germline, CDR1 is MNHEY and CDR2 is SMNVEV (reference sequence). This CDR3 spans 16 amino acids. After removal of 6 bases from V and 4 bases from J, the junction contained 11 bases not matched to a gene.

This clone was recorded a few times. This rearrangement joins TRBV28 to TRBJ1-3; the D is unclear. CDR1 MDHEN and CDR2 SYDVKM come from the germline V gene. CDR3 length: 16 amino acids. V lost 4 bases and J 0 bases, leaving 13 bases between the germline ends. For the CDR3, the DNA is TGTGCCAGCAGTTCTGGACGGATCAGCTCTGGAAACACCATATATTTT. This translates into CASSSGRISSGNTIYF.

V is TRBV7-3 and J is TRBJ2-3; D possibly matches TRBD1 or TRBD2 (6 bases each). The CDR3 has 15 amino acids. Germline lookup yields CDR1 SGHTA and CDR2 FQGTGA. V lost 5 bases and J lost 0, with 12 bases in between. CDR3 nucleotides: TGTGCCAGCAGCCTCGGGGGCCTTAGCACAGATACGCAGTATTTT. This sequence encodes CASSLGGLSTDTQYF.

The chain has TRBV7-9 and TRBJ1-5; TRBD1 matches 8 bases. Germline V CDR1 and CDR2: SEHNR, FQNEAQ (reference sequence). Trimming removed 0 bases from V and 7 bases from J; junction bases left unmatched: 5. CDR3 length equals 15 residues. The CDR3: CASSLADRGNQPQHF. CDR3 sequence (DNA): TGTGCCAGCAGCTTAGCCGACAGGGGTAACCAGCCCCAGCATTTT.

The chain carries TRBV5-4 and TRBJ1-4, with TRBD1 matching over 9 bases. V gave up 4 bases and J gave up 8 bases; unmatched junction bases: 12. The length of the CDR3 is 16 residues. Germline CDR1 and CDR2: SGHNT and YYREEE (reference sequence). CDR3 loop: CASSPGTGPQLEKLFF. CDR3 in DNA: TGTGCCAGCAGCCCCGGGACAGGGCCCCAGCTCGAAAAACTGTTTTTT. Combining the CDR3 with reference TRBV5-4 and TRBJ1-4 gives the whole variable domain ETGVTQSPTHLIKTRGQQVTLRCSSQSGHNTVSWYQQALGQGPQFIFQYYREEENGRGNFPPRFSGLQFPNYSSELNVNALELDDSALYLCASSPGTGPQLEKLFFGSGTQLSVL.

A remark on this clone: The sample contains more than one DNA sequence encoding this CDR3. This chain joins TRBV7-2 and TRBJ2-5; D may be TRBD1 (6 bases). Germline assignment: CDR1 SGHTA and CDR2 FQGNSA. V was cut by 1 base and J by 5 bases, with 11 bases left in between. The CDR3 totals 14 residues. CDR3 DNA: TGTGCCAGCAGCTTAGGTACAGGGTGGGAGACCCAGTACTTC. Amino acid sequence: CASSLGTGWETQYF.

This clone was counted only a few times. J is TRBJ1-4 and V is TRBV29-1; unclear D gene. Germline V CDR1 and CDR2: SQVTM, ANQGSEA. The CDR3 consists of 10 residues. The ends were cut back, 2 bases at V and 8 bases at J, with 3 bases in the middle. For the CDR3, the DNA is TGCAGCGTTGAAAGGGAAAAACTGTTTTTT. Its translation: CSVEREKLFF. Using reference TRBV29-1 and TRBJ1-4 for the parts outside the CDR3, the full variable domain is SAVISQKPSRDICQRGTSLTIQCQVDSQVTMMFWYRQQPGQSLTLIATANQGSEATYESGFVIDKFPISRPNLTFSTLTVSNMSPEDSSIYLCSVEREKLFFGSGTQLSVL.

This chain uses TRBV23-1 with TRBJ1-5; D remains unclear. TRBV23-1 is filed as an ORF, its function uncertain. This CDR3 spans 15 amino acids. Trimming cost V 0 bases and J 1 base, with 7 bases left between them. The CDR3 protein is CASSQSSGSNQPQHF. The CDR3 bases are TGCGCCAGCAGTCAATCGTCCGGGAGCAATCAGCCCCAGCATTTT.

The CDR3 protein is CASSLDVDTQYF. In DNA, the CDR3 is TGTGCCAGCAGCTTGGATGTGGATACGCAGTATTTT. The chain links TRBV5-5 to TRBJ2-3, with D uncertain. Germline V gives CDR1 SGHKS, CDR2 YYEKEE (reference sequence). The CDR3 runs to 12 residues. V was trimmed by 0 bases and J by 6 bases, leaving 5 bases between them.

The rearrangement joins TRBV28 to TRBJ1-2; D is undetermined. Trimming left V 3 bases short and J 8 bases short, with 10 bases between. Germline V gene sequence: CDR1 MDHEN, CDR2 SYDVKM. The CDR3 sequence is 12 residues long. CDR3 DNA: TGTGCCAGCAGTTTGCCCCATCGGGGCTACACCTTC. Residues: CASSLPHRGYTF.